These T cell receptor beta chains were read from a single sample in a study of cytomegalovirus exposure and HLA in healthy donors. The table came from immunoSEQ multiplex PCR; TCRdb's copy has only in-frame clones and leaves some out. The sample lists about 160,000 clones, 78% occurring once. Sequencing used PBMCs. These receptors originate from a woman aged 40 to 50 in good health and CMV-seronegative. The CDR3 runs from the conserved cysteine through the conserved F or W. Fields, in order: clone size, J gene, V gene, D gene, CDR3 protein, CDR3 DNA. D genes are given only for firm matches. Expanded clones get a size class; other rows say once, few or many, or leave the size out.

NA | TRBJ2-1 | TRBV7-9 | NA | CASSSLFIADLREQFF | TGTGCCAGCAGTTCCCTCTTTATAGCGGATTTACGTGAGCAGTTCTTC
NA | TRBJ2-2 | TRBV5-4 | NA | CASSPGQGNTGELFF | TGTGCCAGCAGCCCGGGACAAGGGAACACCGGGGAGCTGTTTTTT
NA | TRBJ2-1 | TRBV9 | TRBD1 | CASSVTGTGNYNEQFF | TGTGCCAGCAGCGTAACCGGGACAGGCAACTACAATGAGCAGTTCTTC
NA | TRBJ2-2 | TRBV5-1 | TRBD1 | CASSGDRPTGGELFF | TGCGCCAGCAGCGGGGACAGACCTACGGGCGGGGAGCTGTTTTTT
NA | TRBJ2-7 | TRBV28 | NA | CASSLFGRGPYEQYF | TGTGCCAGCAGTTTATTTGGCAGGGGACCCTACGAGCAGTACTTC
NA | TRBJ2-7 | TRBV5-1 | TRBD1 | CASSKAAGTGAYEQYF | TGCGCCAGCAGTAAGGCTGCCGGGACAGGGGCCTACGAGCAGTACTTC
NA | TRBJ2-7 | TRBV6-1 | TRBD2 | CASSVDGGGYEQYF | TGTGCCAGCAGTGTGGACGGGGGGGGTTACGAGCAGTACTTC
NA | TRBJ1-1 | TRBV5-1 | NA | CASSLVRNTEAFF | TGCGCCAGCAGCTTAGTCAGAAACACTGAAGCTTTCTTT
NA | TRBJ2-1 | TRBV6-1 | NA | CASRAAQGQFF | TGTGCCAGCAGGGCCGCTCAGGGGCAGTTCTTC
few | TRBJ1-3 | TRBV2 | NA | CASNGVGGNTIYF | TGTGCCAGCAACGGCGTGGGCGGAAACACCATATATTTT
NA | TRBJ1-3 | TRBV18 | NA | CASSPGAGSGNTIYF | TGTGCCAGCTCCCCTGGCGCGGGCTCTGGAAACACCATATATTTT
NA | TRBJ2-3 | TRBV9 | NA | CASSVGRIGEDTQYF | TGTGCCAGCAGCGTAGGCCGAATCGGGGAGGATACGCAGTATTTT
NA | TRBJ1-1 | TRBV5-4 | NA | CASSLQGPTEAFF | TGTGCCAGCAGTCTACAGGGACCCACTGAAGCTTTCTTT
few | TRBJ2-2 | TRBV13 | TRBD2 | CASSPDGGGGPNTGELFF | TGTGCCAGCAGCCCCGACGGTGGCGGGGGGCCTAACACCGGGGAGCTGTTTTTT
NA | TRBJ1-2 | TRBV28 | NA | CASSYRGYGYTF | TGTGCCAGCAGTTACCGGGGCTATGGCTACACCTTC
NA | TRBJ2-2 | TRBV27 | NA | CASSLIGHGELFF | TGTGCCAGCAGTTTAATTGGGCACGGGGAGCTGTTTTTT
few | TRBJ2-1 | TRBV2 | TRBD2 | CASSRPGLEGNNEQFF | TGTGCCAGCAGCAGACCGGGACTAGAAGGTAACAATGAGCAGTTCTTC
NA | TRBJ1-1 | TRBV27 | TRBD1 | CASSSQAWFGQGGMNTEAFF | TGTGCCAGCAGTTCCCAGGCGTGGTTTGGGCAGGGGGGCATGAACACTGAAGCTTTCTTT
NA | TRBJ2-5 | TRBV6-5 | NA | CASTSRGLPQETQYF | TGTGCCAGCACATCGCGGGGGCTGCCGCAAGAGACCCAGTACTTC
NA | TRBJ2-7 | TRBV4-1 | TRBD2 | CASSQARGGGNEQYF | TGCGCCAGCAGCCAAGCGCGGGGGGGCGGGAACGAGCAGTACTTC
NA | TRBJ2-2 | TRBV29-1 | NA | CSVERGSTGELFF | TGCAGCGTTGAACGGGGGAGCACCGGGGAGCTGTTTTTT
NA | TRBJ2-2 | TRBV2 | TRBD1 | CASSDGTGRTGELFF | TGTGCCAGCAGTGACGGGACAGGGCGGACCGGGGAGCTGTTTTTT
NA | TRBJ2-7 | TRBV28 | NA | CASTDRRQPYEQYF | TGTGCCAGCACCGACCGGAGACAGCCCTACGAGCAGTACTTC
NA | TRBJ1-4 | TRBV6-5 | TRBD1 | CASSYSQGGSNEKLFF | TGTGCCAGCAGTTACTCGCAGGGGGGTTCTAATGAAAAACTGTTTTTT
NA | TRBJ2-7 | TRBV7-8 | NA | CASSLDRVNEQYF | TGTGCCAGCAGCTTAGACAGGGTTAACGAGCAGTACTTC
NA | TRBJ2-2 | TRBV5-1 | TRBD1 | CASSRTGSETGELFF | TGCGCCAGCAGCAGGACAGGGAGTGAGACCGGGGAGCTGTTTTTT